The 28 T cell receptor beta chains below come from one sample, sequenced in a study of early T cells in non-severe SARS-CoV-2 infection. A single record per CDR3 protein comes from TCRdb applying MiXCR to the 5' RACE reads. The repertoire holds 70,000 or so distinct CDR3 sequences, with about a tenth as singletons. The source was whole blood, collected at baseline. Receptor source: an adult who was a healthcare worker with PCR-confirmed SARS-CoV-2 infection or an uninfected control (not recorded which).

This chain links TRBV20-1 with TRBJ1-2; unclear D gene. The V end lost 6 bases, the J end lost 4 bases, and 18 bases lay between the germline ends. The V gene's germline CDR1 is DFQATT and CDR2 SNEGSKA (reference sequence). This CDR3 has 14 residues. The CDR3 coding sequence is TGCAGTGCGAAACCCGCCGGGAGTGGCTATGGCTACACCTTC. It yields the protein CSAKPAGSGYGYTF.

This clonotype has just a few counts. CDR3 nucleotides: TGTGCCAGCAGTACCTCCGGTGGTGGTTCCTACGAGCAGTACTTC. Protein sequence: CASSTSGGGSYEQYF. The genes are TRBV6-1 and TRBJ2-7; no firm D call. Germline-derived CDR1 and CDR2 are MNHNS and SASEGT. CDR3 length: 15 amino acids. Between the trimmed V and J ends, which lost 5 bases and 1 base, there was a span of 15 bases.

The chain employs TRBV7-9 and TRBJ1-1; possible D gene TRBD1, 6 bases. Germline CDR1 reads SEHNR; CDR2 reads FQNEAQ (reference sequence). The V end was cut by 6 bases, the J end by 3 bases, with 14 bases between. This CDR3 is 14 amino acids long. CDR3: CASRETGHYTEAFF. The CDR3 nucleotides are TGTGCCAGCAGAGAGACAGGTCATTACACTGAAGCTTTCTTT. The full variable domain, completed using reference TRBV7-9 and TRBJ1-1, is DTGVSQNPRHKITKRGQNVTFRCDPISEHNRLYWYRQTLGQGPEFLTYFQNEAQLEKSRLLSDRFSAERPKGSFSTLEIQRTEQGDSAMYLCASRETGHYTEAFFGQGTRLTVV.

This clonotype was seen a handful of times. The chain is built from TRBV7-2 and TRBJ2-3, with D perhaps assigned TRBD1 or TRBD2 (6 bases each). The germline CDR1 and CDR2 sequences are SGHTA and FQGNSA. Trimming took 3 bases from V and 4 from J, leaving 20 bases between them. The CDR3 has 17 residues. CDR3 sequence (DNA): TGTGCCAGCAGCTTTTGGAACAGAAAGGGGGGAGCAGATACGCAGTATTTT. Residues: CASSFWNRKGGADTQYF.

This clonotype came up once. The rearrangement links TRBV30 to TRBJ1-1, with TRBD1 matching 7 bases. V lost 5 bases, J lost 0 bases, and 6 bases stayed unmatched. Germline CDR1 is GTSNPN and CDR2 is SVGIG (reference sequence). This CDR3 has 14 residues. CDR3 region: CAWESTGMNTEAFF. CDR3 in DNA: TGTGCCTGGGAGTCGACAGGGATGAACACTGAAGCTTTCTTT.

This clonotype was counted only a few times. At one end the junction does not follow the germline gene, possibly because of a read error. This sequence joins TRBV5-1 and TRBJ2-7, with 12 bases that match TRBD1. Germline CDR1 and CDR2: SGHRS and YFSETQ. CDR3 length: 13 residues. DNA for the CDR3: TGCGCCAGCAGCTCTGGCCCCGGGACAGGGGGCCTCTTC. As protein: CASSSGPGTGGLF.

The V call is TRBV6-5, the J call TRBJ1-1; the match to TRBD1 covers 8 bases. V trimming: 5 bases; J trimming: 0 bases; junction bases outside the gene matches: 5. Germline CDR1 MNHEY, CDR2 SVGAGI. CDR3 length: 15 amino acids. Here the CDR3 reads CASSVQGGLNTEAFF. CDR3 bases: TGTGCCAGCAGTGTACAGGGGGGGCTGAACACTGAAGCTTTCTTT.

At least ten counts were recorded for this clonotype. The V gene is TRBV7-3, the J gene TRBJ2-2; D is uncertain. Trimming cost V 7 bases and J 7 bases, with 10 bases left between them. The CDR3 is 12 amino acids. The germline V gene encodes CDR1 SGHTA and CDR2 FQGTGA. CDR3 in DNA: TGTGCCAGCAAACAACGAAACGGGGAGCTGTTTTTT. Amino acid sequence: CASKQRNGELFF.

This clonotype has ten or more counts. The rearrangement links TRBV29-1 to TRBJ2-1, with 7 bases identical to TRBD2. This CDR3 is built from 14 residues. With V trimmed by 0 bases and J by 10 bases, 9 bases remained unmatched. Germline CDR1 reads SQVTM; CDR2 reads ANQGSEA. CDR3 sequence: CSVEDIWTRGEQFF. CDR3 nucleotides: TGCAGCGTTGAAGATATTTGGACTAGGGGAGAGCAGTTCTTC.

This clonotype came up a few times. CDR3 sequence reads: CASSGGQINEQFF. CDR3 nucleotide sequence: TGTGCCAGCAGTGGGGGACAGATTAATGAGCAGTTCTTC. The chain couples TRBV6-1 to TRBJ2-1, with 7 bases matching TRBD1. The CDR3 is made up of 13 amino acids. With 4 bases clipped from V and 7 bases from J, the junction kept 4 bases outside the gene matches. The germline gives CDR1 MNHNS, CDR2 SASEGT.

This clonotype showed up many times. The V gene is TRBV19, the J gene TRBJ2-7; D unresolved. Trimming stripped 6 bases from V and 6 bases from J, with 24 bases between. Germline CDR1 and CDR2: LNHDA and SQIVND (reference sequence). The length of the CDR3 is 16 residues. The CDR3 is CASSTAGPEGSGEQYF. In nucleotides, the CDR3 is TGTGCCAGTAGCACGGCTGGGCCTGAAGGTTCTGGCGAGCAGTACTTC.

This clonotype was recorded a few times. The chain couples TRBV10-3 to TRBJ2-7; 8 nucleotides align to TRBD2. V lost 3 bases to trimming and J lost 2 bases; unmatched junction nucleotides: 9. The germline V gene has CDR1 ENHRY and CDR2 SYGVKD. The CDR3 covers 16 residues. CDR3 loop: CAISEGSAGVPYEQYF. The CDR3 nucleotides read TGTGCCATCAGTGAAGGGTCAGCGGGGGTTCCCTACGAGCAGTACTTC.

CDR3 residues: CASSPGVDGSNQPQHF. The CDR3 coding sequence is TGTGCCAGCAGCCCCGGGGTGGACGGTTCAAATCAGCCCCAGCATTTT. V gene TRBV9 combines with J gene TRBJ1-5; D gene uncertain. This CDR3 region has 16 residues. Germline values: CDR1 SGDLS, CDR2 YYNGEE. V gave up 4 bases and J gave up 4 bases, with 18 bases separating them.

The genes are TRBV18 and TRBJ1-2; D unresolved. Germline V gives CDR1 KGHSH, CDR2 LQKENI. There are 13 residues in the CDR3. Trimming shortened V by 2 bases and J by 6 bases, and 10 bases separated the two germline ends. The CDR3: CASSPTRSDGYTF. In DNA, the CDR3 is TGTGCCAGCTCACCAACCCGGAGCGATGGCTACACCTTC. The full variable domain, in which reference TRBV18 and TRBJ1-2 provide the parts outside the CDR3, is NAGVMQNPRHLVRRRGQEARLRCSPMKGHSHVYWYRQLPEEGLKFMVYLQKENIIDESGMPKERFSAEFPKEGPSILRIQQVVRGDSAAYFCASSPTRSDGYTFGSGTRLTVV.

The rearrangement joins TRBV4-3 to TRBJ1-4; perhaps TRBD1 as D (5 bases). The CDR3 covers 15 residues. Germline CDR1 and CDR2: LGHNA and YSLEER. Trimming shortened V by 0 bases and J by 6 bases, and 11 bases separated the two germline ends. CDR3 coding DNA: TGCGCCAGCAGCCAAGATTGGGAAGGGGATGAAAAACTGTTTTTT. Its protein is CASSQDWEGDEKLFF.

This clonotype has ten or more counts. The chain combines TRBV29-1 with TRBJ2-1; tentatively, D is TRBD1 (5 bases). Germline loops: CDR1 SQVTM, CDR2 ANQGSEA. This CDR3 is 11 amino acids long. The V end lost 7 bases, the J end lost 7 bases, and 11 bases lay between the germline ends. As DNA, the CDR3 is TGCAGCGCCCAGGGTCTGAATGAGCAGTTCTTC. Translated: CSAQGLNEQFF.

This clonotype was recorded a few times. The J gene is TRBJ2-5, the V gene TRBV29-1; D is undetermined. V lost 7 bases and J 4 bases, leaving 10 bases between the germline ends. This CDR3 is 11 amino acids long. Germline V CDR1 and CDR2: SQVTM, ANQGSEA. Here the CDR3 reads CSGGVGETQYF. For the CDR3, the DNA is TGCAGCGGTGGAGTGGGAGAGACCCAGTACTTC.

The table lists this clonotype with a few counts. The chain carries TRBV5-6 and TRBJ2-1; 9 nucleotides agree with TRBD2. There are 17 residues in the CDR3. Trimming cost V 0 bases and J 0 bases; bases outside gene matches: 4. Per germline, CDR1 SGHDT and CDR2 YYEEEE. CDR3 in amino acids: CASSLELAGSSYNEQFF. The DNA for the CDR3 is TGTGCCAGCAGCTTGGAGCTAGCGGGGTCCTCCTACAATGAGCAGTTCTTC.

This clonotype was found a few times. The chain employs TRBV5-1 and TRBJ2-3; either TRBD1 or TRBD2 may fit D (5 bases each). This CDR3 has 15 amino acids. Trimming removed 0 bases from V and 4 bases from J, with 12 bases in between. Germline V gene lookup returns CDR1 SGHRS and CDR2 YFSETQ. CDR3 bases: TGCGCCAGCAGCTTGGATTGGGGGACGGCAGATACGCAGTATTTT. As protein: CASSLDWGTADTQYF.

The gene calls are TRBV12-3 or TRBV12-4 and TRBJ1-4; the D gene is possibly TRBD1 (5 bases). V lost 4 bases and J 7 bases, leaving 13 bases between the germline ends. The CDR3 is 14 amino acids. CDR3 region: CASSSLGQGEKLFF. CDR3 bases: TGTGCCAGCAGTTCCCTAGGGCAGGGTGAAAAACTGTTTTTT.

This clonotype was seen many times. The rearrangement uses TRBV7-3 and TRBJ2-7, with 8 nucleotides matching TRBD2. Trimming took 1 base from V and 2 from J; bases not matched to a gene: 7. The CDR3 consists of 16 residues. Germline CDR1 is SGHTA and CDR2 is FQGTGA. The DNA for the CDR3 is TGTGCCAGCAGCTTAATGGCGGGGGGATTTGCCTACGAGCAGTACTTC. The encoded protein is CASSLMAGGFAYEQYF.

This clonotype is classed as medium-sized. The chain joins TRBV18 to TRBJ2-3; D not certain. The germline V gene has CDR1 KGHSH and CDR2 LQKENI. The CDR3 runs to 13 residues. The V end lost 3 bases, the J end lost 4 bases, and 8 bases lay between the germline ends. CDR3 in DNA: TGTGCCAGCTCACCGACGGTAGCAGATACGCAGTATTTT. The encoded protein is CASSPTVADTQYF.

This clonotype came up a few times. The chain uses TRBV24-1 and TRBJ1-5; no firm D call. The CDR3 runs 14 residues. Germline V gene sequence: CDR1 KGHDR, CDR2 SFDVKD. V was pared by 5 bases and J by 1 base, with 8 bases between. The CDR3 sequence is CATSAGGSNQPQHF. As DNA, the CDR3 is TGTGCCACCAGTGCAGGAGGAAGCAATCAGCCCCAGCATTTT.

This clonotype showed up just a few times. The chain is built from TRBV20-1 and TRBJ2-1; TRBD2 matches 8 bases. The CDR3 has 15 amino acids. Unmatched junction bases numbered 9, after V lost 0 bases and J lost 8 bases. Germline lookup yields CDR1 DFQATT and CDR2 SNEGSKA (reference sequence). CDR3 in amino acids: CSARDRRGGLDEQFF. CDR3 nucleotides: TGCAGTGCTAGAGATCGTCGGGGGGGCCTGGATGAGCAGTTCTTC.

This clonotype was found a few times. The rearrangement joins TRBV2 to TRBJ2-2; no definite D call. Trimming took off 2 bases at V and 6 bases at J, with 10 bases between the two ends. The CDR3 has 14 amino acids. Germline CDR1 and CDR2: SNHLY and FYNNEI. The CDR3 spells CASSESGSPGELFF. CDR3 sequence (DNA): TGTGCCAGCAGTGAAAGTGGTAGCCCCGGGGAGCTGTTTTTT.

The chain is built from TRBV7-2 and TRBJ1-5; D perhaps matches TRBD1 (6 bases). Trimming removed 1 base at V and 2 bases at J, with 9 bases between. This CDR3 has 15 residues. The germline gives CDR1 SGHTA, CDR2 FQGNSA. CDR3: CASSLGRGGNQPQHF. The CDR3 nucleotides are TGTGCCAGCAGCTTAGGAAGGGGGGGCAATCAGCCCCAGCATTTT.

At least ten counts were recorded for this clonotype. The chain links TRBV12-3 or TRBV12-4 to TRBJ1-5; no clear D gene. V lost 3 bases and J 8 bases, leaving 11 bases between the germline ends. This CDR3 is built from 13 residues. The CDR3: CASSLRRDEPQHF. The CDR3 region has the DNA TGTGCCAGCAGTTTGAGGAGAGATGAGCCCCAGCATTTT.

There are many counts of this clonotype. The V call is TRBV7-9, the J call TRBJ2-3, with 13 nucleotides matching TRBD2. J gave up 4 bases and V 6 bases, and 10 bases lay outside the gene matches. Germline V gives CDR1 SEHNR, CDR2 FQNEAQ (reference sequence). The CDR3 covers 17 residues. CDR3 protein: CASSNQATSGGADTQYF. CDR3 DNA: TGTGCCAGCAGTAACCAGGCAACTAGCGGGGGGGCAGATACGCAGTATTTT.